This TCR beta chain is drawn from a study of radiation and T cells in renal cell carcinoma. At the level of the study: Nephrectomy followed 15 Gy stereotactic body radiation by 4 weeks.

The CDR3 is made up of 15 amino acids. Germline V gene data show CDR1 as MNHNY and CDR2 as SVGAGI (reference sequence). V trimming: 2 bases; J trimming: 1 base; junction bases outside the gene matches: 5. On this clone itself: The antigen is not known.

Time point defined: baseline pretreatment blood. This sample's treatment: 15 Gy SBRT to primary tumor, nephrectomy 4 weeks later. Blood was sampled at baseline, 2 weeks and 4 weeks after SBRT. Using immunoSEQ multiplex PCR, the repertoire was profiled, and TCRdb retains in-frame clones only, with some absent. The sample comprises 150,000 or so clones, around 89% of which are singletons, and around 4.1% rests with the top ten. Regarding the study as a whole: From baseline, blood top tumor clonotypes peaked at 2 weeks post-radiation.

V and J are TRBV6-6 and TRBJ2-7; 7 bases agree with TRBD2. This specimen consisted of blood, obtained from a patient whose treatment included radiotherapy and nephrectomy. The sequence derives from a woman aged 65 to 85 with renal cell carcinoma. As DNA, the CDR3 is TGTGCCAGCAGTTACGGGGAGGGACCATCCTACGAGCAGTACTTC. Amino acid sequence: CASSYGEGPSYEQYF.